This paragraph covers one T cell receptor (beta chain) sequence. What this receptor recognizes is not known. The sample holds no much larger clone one base away, and base qualities are not on file. Including cysteine and phenylalanine, the CDR3 has 15 amino acids. Of all the DNA, just the CDR3 is kept, 45 bases in frame from base 1. V sheds 6 bases and J sheds 0 bases, leaving 14 bases between their ends. Per the germline V gene, MGHDK is the CDR1 and SYGVNS is the CDR2. The sample comes from a study of identifying expanded T cells in peripheral blood (dated by TCRdb to between 2018 and 2021). Background on the whole study: Four technical replicates, made by sequencing separate aliquots from the same pool of genomic DNA, were compared pairwise. What the research found in general, with its limitations: Across all healthy donors, variance in clone template counts between approximately two-week samples was found to increase significantly with total template count. Both the number of clones called differentially abundant and the false-positive rate were significantly reduced by the beta-binomial model across all healthy-donor time intervals. About 1.3 differentially abundant clones were flagged by the binomial model between technical replicates, whereas about 16 and 20 were flagged over about two weeks and four weeks, respectively. It was expected by the authors that biological variance in healthy repertoires might increase further over much longer intervals, such as months to years.

TCRbeta CDR3 regions were profiled with the immunoSEQ Assay using bias-controlled multiplex PCR amplification of genomic DNA. Per the original workflow: To quantify the absolute abundance of each unique TCRbeta CDR3 region, the sequences were collapsed and filtered. Differential abundance was tested with two models: a binomial (Fisher-equivalent) model and a beta-binomial model that adds time-dependent variance fitted from healthy donors. Clones with fewer than 5 combined templates were removed, and a clone was called differentially abundant if the clone's Benjamini-Hochberg FDR was below 0.01. In the beta-binomial model, variance was expressed as a function of the total template count across the two samples, in the form v = (b*log(k)+a)^2. Sourced from immuneACCESS, this table was stored by TCRdb with only in-frame sequences that have V and J called. A share of the clones is absent; for the studies checked, an unresolved V gene accounts for under half, and the remainder has no known explanation. That table supplies the V and J calls and clone size; D and trimming were determined from the DNA. The sample has about 100,000 clones on record, 80% to 90% of them singletons. The top ten hold about 5.5% of the sample.

During the collection period, no infections or other immune events were recorded for the healthy donors. To calibrate time-dependent variance in a beta-binomial model of T-cell clone differential abundance, blood repertoires from healthy donors were used as a training cohort. The training cohort included around ten healthy donors, of whom 3 were female and 7 were male. The donors were between roughly 25 and 70 years old, with an average age of about 40 years. Whole blood from each healthy donor was obtained from a commercial supplier and was collected at three time points two to three weeks apart. For immunosequencing, genomic DNA was extracted from unsorted whole blood.

The TCR was taken from a person aged 18 to 69 in good health. The sequencing input was blood. The sequence is built from TRBV25-1 and TRBJ1-1, with the D gene uncertain. The nucleotide sequence reads as follows: TGTGCCAGCAGGTCTGGGAAATCAATGAACACTGAAGCTTTCTTT. The encoded protein is CASRSGKSMNTEAFF.